The T cell receptor (beta chain) described here comes from a study of blood T cell repertoires in COVID-19. V was clipped by 11 bases and J by 7 bases, with 12 bases between them. Germline lookup yields CDR1 MNHNY and CDR2 SVGAGI (reference sequence). This CDR3 contains 12 residues. Some clones are missing from TCRdb's copy, which holds only in-frame ones; the method was immunoSEQ multiplex PCR. The top ten clones hold 3.8% of a sample with over 85,000 clones, more than 65% of them seen once. This TCR came from a woman older than 75 with acute or convalescent COVID-19. Sequencing was performed on peripheral blood. The chain is built from TRBV6-6 and TRBJ1-6; unclear D gene. As DNA, the CDR3 is TGTGCCGACTATGGGGAAAATTCACCCCTCCACTTT. It translates to CADYGENSPLHF.